One sample yielded the 17 T cell receptor beta chains listed below, sequenced in a study of CD8+ T cells in alopecia areata. Investigators isolated RNA and reverse transcribed it into cDNA to act as the sequencing template. Only in-frame clones appear in the TCRdb table, and some are missing; sequencing was by immunoSEQ multiplex PCR. The repertoire includes under 70,000 clones, under 75% of them detected once, and approximately 15% sits in the top ten. The specimen was CD8+ T cells sorted from blood, collected at week 0. The receptor source for this set is a human donor with alopecia areata.

This clone was observed once. The chain recombines TRBV7-9 with TRBJ1-2, with D possibly TRBD1 on 6 matching bases. V was cut by 1 base and J by 8 bases, with 17 bases left in between. The CDR3 length is 15 residues. Germline V CDR1 and CDR2: SEHNR, FQNEAQ (reference sequence). For the CDR3, the DNA is TGTGCCAGCAGCTTAGTAGGAGGGGGGGCACGAGGCTACACCTTC. Encoded protein: CASSLVGGGARGYTF.

This clone was observed a single time. The rearrangement uses TRBV28 and TRBJ2-7, with D unresolved. Trimming pared 2 bases from V and 6 bases from J, leaving 5 bases between. CDR1 is MDHEN and CDR2 is SYDVKM in the germline V gene. The CDR3 consists of 11 residues. The CDR3 coding sequence is TGTGCCAGCAGTTTACGTCGCGAGCAGTACTTC. This translates into CASSLRREQYF.

The chain has TRBV30 and TRBJ1-1; TRBD1 matches at 8 bases. Germline CDR1 is GTSNPN and CDR2 is SVGIG (reference sequence). The CDR3 totals 14 residues. V was clipped by 0 bases and J by 8 bases; unmatched bases: 8. CDR3 loop: CAWSVPGQAVEAFF. The DNA of the CDR3 is TGTGCCTGGAGTGTTCCGGGACAGGCGGTGGAAGCTTTCTTT.

The CDR3 DNA reads TGTGCCAGCAGCCCTCTCATTGGGGGGTCTGGCTATGGCTACACCTTC. It yields the protein CASSPLIGGSGYGYTF. The chain combines TRBV7-9 with TRBJ1-2, with D possibly matching TRBD1 (5 bases). Germline V lookup: CDR1 SEHNR, CDR2 FQNEAQ (reference sequence). V lost 5 bases to trimming and J lost 4 bases, with 20 bases between them. This CDR3 contains 16 residues.

This clone showed up many times. The J gene is TRBJ2-1, the V gene TRBV4-3; 10 bases line up with TRBD2. The germline CDR1 and CDR2 sequences are LGHNA and YSLEER. V trimming: 2 bases; J trimming: 3 bases; junction bases outside the gene matches: 4. The length of the CDR3 is 16 residues. Written as DNA, the CDR3 is TGCGCCAGCAGCCAATCCCCTAGCGGGGGCTACAATGAGCAGTTCTTC. The encoded protein is CASSQSPSGGYNEQFF.

There are a few counts of this clone. The CDR3 sequence: CASSPAGATYEQYF. The CDR3 region has the DNA TGTGCCAGTAGTCCCGCGGGGGCAACCTACGAGCAGTACTTC. V usage is TRBV19 and J usage is TRBJ2-7; D might be TRBD2 (7 bases). Per the germline V gene, CDR1 is LNHDA and CDR2 is SQIVND (reference sequence). V gave up 5 bases and J gave up 2 bases, with 13 bases separating them. The length of the CDR3 is 14 residues. The entire variable domain, with the rest obtained from reference TRBV19 and TRBJ2-7, is as follows: DGGITQSPKYLFRKEGQNVTLSCEQNLNHDAMYWYRQDPGQGLRLIYYSQIVNDFQKGDIAEGYSVSREKKESFPLTVTSAQKNPTAFYLCASSPAGATYEQYFGPGTRLTVT.

V gene TRBV9 combines with J gene TRBJ2-7; the match to TRBD2 covers 7 bases. In germline, CDR1 is SGDLS, CDR2 YYNGEE. The CDR3 extends over 12 amino acids. The V gene end was trimmed by 4 bases and the J gene end by 7 bases; junction bases not matched to a gene: 5. DNA for the CDR3: TGTGCCAGCAGCCCATGGGGGGGTGAGCAGTACTTC. Translated: CASSPWGGEQYF.

The chain uses TRBV27 and TRBJ2-1; D call uncertain. Germline V lookup: CDR1 MNHEY, CDR2 SMNVEV (reference sequence). Trimming took 0 bases from V and 4 from J, leaving 7 bases between them. The CDR3 is made up of 14 amino acids. CDR3 in amino acids: CASSLSFIYNEQFF. CDR3 bases: TGTGCCAGCAGTTTATCCTTTATTTACAATGAGCAGTTCTTC.

This clone showed up just a few times. The chain's CDR3 is CASSPDRHTGELFF. The CDR3 DNA sequence: TGTGCCAGCAGCCCAGACAGACACACCGGGGAGCTGTTTTTT. This rearrangement joins TRBV14 to TRBJ2-2, with D perhaps matching TRBD1 (5 bases). Germline assignment: CDR1 SGHDN and CDR2 FVKESK. The CDR3 has 14 amino acids. V dropped 4 bases and J dropped 3 bases, with 9 bases sitting between them. The full variable domain, its missing parts supplied by reference TRBV14 and TRBJ2-2, is EAGVTQFPSHSVIEKGQTVTLRCDPISGHDNLYWYRRVMGKEIKFLLHFVKESKQDESGMPNNRFLAERTGGTYSTLKVQPAELEDSGVYFCASSPDRHTGELFFGEGSRLTVL.

In its sample, this clone was seen a few times. The V gene is TRBV29-1, the J gene TRBJ1-1; D gene ambiguous. Deletions cut 4 bases from V and 1 base from J, with 7 bases between. This CDR3 spans 12 amino acids. Germline CDR1 SQVTM, CDR2 ANQGSEA. CDR3 sequence (DNA): TGCAGCGTTGTGCCCGGGAACACTGAAGCTTTCTTT. It encodes CSVVPGNTEAFF.

This clone has more than one count but fewer than ten. This rearrangement joins TRBV4-1 to TRBJ2-1; D gene ambiguous. Trimming stripped 0 bases from V and 7 bases from J, with 10 bases between. The CDR3 sequence is 14 residues long. The germline V gene encodes CDR1 MGHRA and CDR2 YSYEKL. Here the CDR3 DNA reads TGCGCCAGCAGCCAAGAAGGGCCGATTAATGAGCAGTTCTTC. Protein sequence: CASSQEGPINEQFF.

The chain employs TRBV29-1 and TRBJ2-7, with 11 bases aligning to TRBD2. The germline V gene encodes CDR1 SQVTM and CDR2 ANQGSEA. The CDR3 sequence is 16 residues long. V was clipped by 2 bases and J by 6 bases; unmatched bases: 12. The CDR3 protein is CSVETILAGALSEQYF. The CDR3, as DNA: TGCAGCGTTGAAACGATACTAGCGGGAGCTCTCTCCGAGCAGTACTTC.

This chain joins TRBV29-1 and TRBJ1-1, with 7 bases identical to TRBD1. The J segment lost 5 bases and the V segment lost 7 bases, leaving 10 bases of the junction unmatched. Germline CDR1 is SQVTM and CDR2 is ANQGSEA. The CDR3 sequence is 13 residues long. The CDR3 here is CSGDRQGGTEAFF. CDR3 DNA: TGCAGCGGGGACAGACAGGGAGGGACTGAAGCTTTCTTT.

This clone was picked up one time. The V gene is TRBV5-6, the J gene TRBJ1-2, with TRBD1 identical over 12 bases. The CDR3 has 18 residues. The V and J ends lost 4 bases and 6 bases, in that order; junction bases with no gene match: 16. Germline V lookup: CDR1 SGHDT, CDR2 YYEEEE. The CDR3 DNA reads as TGTGCCAGCAGCGGACTGGGACAGGGGGCGCACCGGCTCCATGGCTACACCTTC. This encodes CASSGLGQGAHRLHGYTF.

CDR3 in amino acids: CASSQDLTYRYEQYF. In DNA form, the CDR3 reads TGCGCCAGCAGCCAAGATCTAACTTACCGCTACGAGCAGTACTTC. The chain couples TRBV4-1 to TRBJ2-7; D remains ambiguous. The CDR3 sequence is 15 residues long. Trimming took 0 bases from V and 3 from J, leaving 12 bases between them. The V gene's germline CDR1 is MGHRA and CDR2 YSYEKL.

The V and J genes are TRBV5-1 and TRBJ2-2, with D unresolved. In germline, CDR1 is SGHRS, CDR2 YFSETQ. The CDR3 is made up of 14 amino acids. The V end lost 1 base, the J end lost 3 bases, and 7 bases lay between the germline ends. The CDR3 nucleotides are TGCGCCAGCAGCTTGAGATGGGACACCGGGGAGCTGTTTTTT. Protein: CASSLRWDTGELFF.

The chain employs TRBV7-9 and TRBJ2-7; D is possibly TRBD2 (6 bases). This CDR3 region has 17 residues. Germline-derived CDR1 and CDR2 are SEHNR and FQNEAQ (reference sequence). V was cut by 1 base and J by 3 bases, with 19 bases left in between. The CDR3 bases are TGTGCCAGCAGCTTAGGATCCAGGACTACCCTGGGCTACGAGCAGTACTTC. Amino acids: CASSLGSRTTLGYEQYF.